The next 14 T cell receptor beta chains were all read from a single sample in a study of blood T cell repertoires in COVID-19. Sequencing was performed with immunoSEQ multiplex PCR; in TCRdb, only in-frame clones are kept and a portion is missing. The data show 250,000 to 300,000 clones, about 80% seen once. Material: peripheral blood. The receptor source for this set is a woman aged 80 or over with acute or convalescent COVID-19.

The chain couples TRBV5-4 to TRBJ2-3; D is perhaps TRBD1 (6 bases). The CDR3 spans 17 residues. V lost 3 bases and J 1 base, leaving 18 bases between the germline ends. The germline gives CDR1 SGHNT, CDR2 YYREEE (reference sequence). CDR3 nucleotide sequence: TGTGCCAGCAGCTCTGGGGTGGTTGCAGGGGGCACAGATACGCAGTATTTT. This translates into CASSSGVVAGGTDTQYF.

The genes are TRBV19 and TRBJ1-1; D possibly corresponds to TRBD1 (5 bases). The CDR3 covers 15 residues. Trimming cost V 6 bases and J 3 bases, with 17 bases left between them. CDR1 is LNHDA, CDR2 SQIVND, per germline (reference sequence). CDR3 in amino acids: CASSYNRRGYTEAFF. The CDR3 coding sequence is TGTGCCAGTAGCTATAACAGGAGAGGCTACACTGAAGCTTTCTTT.

The CDR3: CATKDYTEAFF. In nucleotides, the CDR3 is TGTGCCACCAAGGACTACACTGAAGCTTTCTTT. The chain couples TRBV19 to TRBJ1-1, with D hard to call. This CDR3 region has 11 residues. V was cut by 10 bases and J by 3 bases, with 9 bases left in between. CDR1 and CDR2 (germline): LNHDA, SQIVND (reference sequence).

The J gene is TRBJ1-5, the V gene TRBV27, with TRBD1 matching over 7 bases. In germline, CDR1 is MNHEY, CDR2 SMNVEV (reference sequence). CDR3 length: 14 amino acids. J lost 2 bases, V lost 5 bases, and 3 bases had no gene match. The CDR3 region has the DNA TGTGCCAGCAGTCGACAGGGAGGCAATCAGCCCCAGCATTTT. Translating gives CASSRQGGNQPQHF.

J is TRBJ1-3 and V is TRBV6-5, with 9 positions matching TRBD1. Per the germline V gene, CDR1 is MNHEY and CDR2 is SVGAGI. Germline trimming cut 6 bases from V and 7 bases from J; bases unmatched to any gene: 10. CDR3 length equals 15 residues. As DNA, the CDR3 is TGTGCCAGCAGAACCGGGGGACAGGGTACCAACACCATATATTTT. This codes for CASRTGGQGTNTIYF.

The chain uses TRBV7-2 and TRBJ2-1; weak D call: TRBD1 (6 bases). The V end was cut by 2 bases, the J end by 4 bases, with 18 bases between. Germline V gene sequence: CDR1 SGHTA, CDR2 FQGNSA. The CDR3 runs 17 residues. CDR3 sequence reads: CASSLHSRGSIYNEQFF. CDR3 coding DNA: TGTGCCAGCAGCTTACACTCGAGGGGGTCAATTTACAATGAGCAGTTCTTC.

The genes are TRBV19 and TRBJ2-6, with D possibly matching TRBD2 (5 bases). The CDR3 has 13 residues. V was clipped by 7 bases and J by 4 bases, with 8 bases between them. Germline V gene lookup returns CDR1 LNHDA and CDR2 SQIVND (reference sequence). CDR3 sequence: CASKEEGANVLTF. In DNA, the CDR3 is TGTGCCAGTAAGGAGGAGGGGGCCAACGTCCTGACTTTC.

The J gene is TRBJ1-2, the V gene TRBV5-4, with TRBD1 matching over 7 bases. V lost 4 bases and J lost 4; bases outside the gene matches: 7. CDR3 length equals 14 residues. Germline CDR1 and CDR2: SGHNT and YYREEE (reference sequence). The CDR3 loop is CASSLDREAYGYTF. CDR3 bases: TGTGCCAGCAGCCTAGACAGGGAGGCCTATGGCTACACCTTC.

This clone was seen more than once but under ten times. The chain has TRBV27 and TRBJ1-1; D unresolved. The germline CDR1 and CDR2 sequences are MNHEY and SMNVEV (reference sequence). Trimming took 2 bases from V and 1 from J, leaving 8 bases between them. This CDR3 spans 14 amino acids. CDR3 protein: CASSLREQNTEAFF. The CDR3 nucleotides read TGTGCCAGCAGTTTACGGGAGCAGAACACTGAAGCTTTCTTT.

The chain recombines TRBV6-6 with TRBJ2-5; a weak D match, TRBD1 (6 bases). Per the germline V gene, CDR1 is MNHNY and CDR2 is SVGAGI (reference sequence). This CDR3 is built from 13 residues. V lost 2 bases and J lost 3, with 7 bases in between. This chain's CDR3 is CASSYGTKETQYF. CDR3 DNA: TGTGCCAGCAGTTACGGGACAAAAGAGACCCAGTACTTC.

The chain is built from TRBV7-9 and TRBJ1-3; 7 positions match TRBD1. CDR3 length: 15 residues. V dropped 3 bases and J dropped 2; count of bases not matched to a gene: 4. Germline V gene data show CDR1 as SEHNR and CDR2 as FQNEAQ (reference sequence). This CDR3 is CASSFATGPGNTIYF. The CDR3 DNA follows: TGTGCCAGCAGCTTTGCGACAGGGCCTGGAAACACCATATATTTT.

With respect to this clone: The final CDR3 position lacks the conserved phenylalanine or tryptophan, pointing to a likely read error. The DNA is left out, because the CDR3 cannot be placed on it with certainty; the CDR3 is given as TCRdb lists it. This chain uses TRBV21-1 with TRBJ1-2. TRBV21-1 constitutes a pseudogene. From its first to its last residue, the CDR3 has 12 amino acids. CDR3 in amino acids: CASSKAPGGGAP.

The chain links TRBV11-3 to TRBJ2-2; maybe TRBD2 (6 bases). Germline V gives CDR1 SGHNT, CDR2 YENEEA. CDR3 length: 16 amino acids. Deletions cut 4 bases from V and 4 bases from J, with 16 bases between. The CDR3 spells CASSSSPGLSTGELFF. CDR3 in DNA: TGTGCCAGCAGCTCCTCTCCGGGACTTAGCACCGGGGAGCTGTTTTTT.

The chain employs TRBV7-8 and TRBJ1-4; D ambiguous. The CDR3 runs to 14 residues. The germline V gene encodes CDR1 SGHVS and CDR2 FQNEAQ. The ends were cut back, 4 bases at V and 10 bases at J, with 16 bases in the middle. The CDR3 spells CASSSAGGNAKLFF. The CDR3 nucleotides read TGTGCCAGCAGCTCGGCGGGAGGGAACGCAAAACTGTTTTTT.